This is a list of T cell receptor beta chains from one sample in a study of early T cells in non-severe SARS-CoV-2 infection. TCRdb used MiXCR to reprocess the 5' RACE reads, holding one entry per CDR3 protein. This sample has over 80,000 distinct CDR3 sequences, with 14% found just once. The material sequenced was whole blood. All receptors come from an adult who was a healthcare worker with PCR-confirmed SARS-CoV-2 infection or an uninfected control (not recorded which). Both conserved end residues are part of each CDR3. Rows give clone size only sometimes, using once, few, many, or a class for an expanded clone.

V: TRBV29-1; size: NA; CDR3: CSVAPQAQPTEAFF
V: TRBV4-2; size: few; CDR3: CASSQVLGQNHNSPLHF
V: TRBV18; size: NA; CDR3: CASSPRNRDHEQYF
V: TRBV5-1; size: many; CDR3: CASSFGQGHYEQYF
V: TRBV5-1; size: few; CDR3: CASSSTGTSGGPRDTQYF
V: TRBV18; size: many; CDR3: CASSPDTYGYTF
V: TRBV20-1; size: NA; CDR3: CSAAGLRDTGELFF
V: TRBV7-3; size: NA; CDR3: CASSPGRGQATFGEQFF
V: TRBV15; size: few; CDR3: CASGTSGGQGSRKTQYF
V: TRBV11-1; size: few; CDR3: CASSGLTYNEQFF
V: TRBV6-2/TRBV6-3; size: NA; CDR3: CASRKGDKNYGYTF
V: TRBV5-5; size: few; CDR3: CASSNRTGASSPLHF
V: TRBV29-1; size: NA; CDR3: CSAGEGQGDIQYF
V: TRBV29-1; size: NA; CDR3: CSVGDHLAGGFSEQFF
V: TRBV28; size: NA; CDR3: CANSGRNRPDTQYF
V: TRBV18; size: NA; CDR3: CASSPPGAEAYTF
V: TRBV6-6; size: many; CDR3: CASSYSRGSSSYEQYF
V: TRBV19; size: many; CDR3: CASSQLPGGRGELFF
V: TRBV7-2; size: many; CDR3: CASSLGGFRDTQYF
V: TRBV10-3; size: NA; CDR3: CATTPGQSNTGELFF
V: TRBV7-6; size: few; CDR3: CASSLEGQRGAVYNEQFF
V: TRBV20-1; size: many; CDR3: CSARAAGANYGYTF
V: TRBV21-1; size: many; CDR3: CASRGTAMNTEAFF
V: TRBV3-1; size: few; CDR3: CASSQVGGSEQYF
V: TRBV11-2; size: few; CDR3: CASSTGGDLNEKLFF
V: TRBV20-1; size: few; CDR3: CSAITSGGDNEQFF
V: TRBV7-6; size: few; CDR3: CASSPPTSSYNEQFF
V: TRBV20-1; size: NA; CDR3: CSARDSKRGFGAGSYEQYF
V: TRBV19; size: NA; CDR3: CASSSPRVLTDTQYF
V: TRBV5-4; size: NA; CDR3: CASSLGPNDLNTEAFF
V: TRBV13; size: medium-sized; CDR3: CASSWRGGNREQYF
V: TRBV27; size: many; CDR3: CASSTTGFEAFF
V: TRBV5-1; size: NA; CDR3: CASSLAGGTVLEELFF
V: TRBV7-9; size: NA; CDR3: CASSRLPGQGNEKLFF
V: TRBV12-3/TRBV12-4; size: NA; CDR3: CASSLGSAAAYEQYF
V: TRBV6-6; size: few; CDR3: CASTSQGRSLHEQFF
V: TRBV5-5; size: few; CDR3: CASSHRRGGWETQYF
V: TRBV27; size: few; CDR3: CASSPPGRGVLHF
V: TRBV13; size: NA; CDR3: CASSTRQGLFNEQFF
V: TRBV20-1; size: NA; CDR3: CSARDHSQAPNYGYTF
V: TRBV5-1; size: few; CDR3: CASSAGLATEQYF
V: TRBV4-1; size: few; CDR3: CASSQDTGSPLHF
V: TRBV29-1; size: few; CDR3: CSVAGELNTEAFF
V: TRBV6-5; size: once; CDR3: CASSNRRGAIETQYF
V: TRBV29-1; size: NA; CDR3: CSGDSLQETQYF
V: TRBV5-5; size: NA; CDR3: CASILEGSYEQYF
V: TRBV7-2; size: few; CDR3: CASSLGPQSYNEQFF
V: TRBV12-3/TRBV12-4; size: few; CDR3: CASQKDTGRHTEAFF
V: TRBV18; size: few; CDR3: CASSPLDRANTEAFF
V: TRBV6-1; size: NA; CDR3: CASNTGPENTIYF
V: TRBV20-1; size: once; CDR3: CSGRIPGKETQYF
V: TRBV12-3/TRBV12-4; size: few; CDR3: CASSLTGGPYEQYF
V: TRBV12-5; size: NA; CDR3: CASGPTDAPKSGELFF
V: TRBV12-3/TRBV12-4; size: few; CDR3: CASSPLSPLPQHF